This entry lists 24 T cell receptor beta chains sequenced from one sample in a study of shared clonotypes between healthy human individuals. Sequencing used immunoSEQ multiplex PCR; TCRdb keeps in-frame clones, though not all of them. The table shows hundreds of thousands of clones, with more than 95% occurring only once. The sequenced sample consisted of naive CD4+ T cells sorted from blood. Subset: CD45RA+ positively selected. Receptors originate from a woman aged 30 to 39 in good health.

V and J are TRBV7-8 and TRBJ2-1; TRBD2 matches at 9 bases. CDR3 length: 16 residues. Unmatched junction bases numbered 12, after V lost 8 bases and J lost 4 bases. Germline CDR1 is SGHVS and CDR2 is FQNEAQ. The CDR3 coding sequence is TGTGCCAGCTTTAGGGGTGGTCTAGCGGGGTACAATGAGCAGTTCTTC. Protein sequence: CASFRGGLAGYNEQFF.

V is TRBV4-2 and J is TRBJ2-7; either TRBD1 or TRBD2 may supply D (6 bases each). This CDR3 is 14 amino acids long. V lost 5 bases to trimming and J lost 0 bases, with 11 bases between them. In germline, CDR1 is LGHNA, CDR2 YNFKEQ. This chain's CDR3 is CASSSGGHSYEQYF. Here the CDR3 DNA reads TGTGCCAGCAGCTCTGGGGGGCACTCCTACGAGCAGTACTTC.

This clone was observed a single time. The rearrangement links TRBV12-2 to TRBJ1-2. TRBV12-2 is a pseudogene segment. This CDR3 region has 20 residues. CDR3 nucleotides: TGTGCAAGTCGCCATCCCCTAGAGGTCTTAAGCGACGCTTTCGGGTATGGCTACACCTTC. Translation: CASRHPLEVLSDAFGYGYTF.

The chain combines TRBV5-1 with TRBJ2-1; D gene uncertain. Deletions cut 0 bases from V and 3 bases from J, with 4 bases between. This CDR3 is built from 13 residues. Germline V gives CDR1 SGHRS, CDR2 YFSETQ. The CDR3 region is CASSLGVYNEQFF. For the CDR3, the DNA is TGCGCCAGCAGCTTGGGTGTCTACAATGAGCAGTTCTTC.

The V gene is TRBV5-1, the J gene TRBJ1-6; tentatively, D is TRBD1 (5 bases). Trimming removed 3 bases from V and 7 bases from J, with 8 bases in between. Germline loops: CDR1 SGHRS, CDR2 YFSETQ. The CDR3 length is 13 residues. CDR3: CASSSRENSPLHF. CDR3 nucleotide sequence: TGCGCCAGCAGCTCCAGGGAGAATTCACCCCTCCACTTT.

The V call is TRBV27, the J call TRBJ2-3, with 9 bases lining up with TRBD2. The length of the CDR3 is 13 residues. Germline lookup yields CDR1 MNHEY and CDR2 SMNVEV (reference sequence). The J segment lost 5 bases and the V segment lost 5 bases, leaving 2 bases of the junction unmatched. For the CDR3, the DNA is TGTGCCAGCAGTCTAGCGGGACGAGATACGCAGTATTTT. Its protein product is CASSLAGRDTQYF.

V and J are TRBV27 and TRBJ1-6; D is unclear. CDR1 and CDR2 (germline): MNHEY, SMNVEV (reference sequence). This CDR3 is 15 amino acids long. V was clipped by 7 bases and J by 9 bases, with 19 bases between them. The CDR3 nucleotides read TGTGCCAGCACCGACCTAGGGAGGGTCACTTCACCCCTCCACTTT. Translating gives CASTDLGRVTSPLHF.

Here the CDR3 reads CASSVDRGDEQYF. In DNA, the CDR3 is TGTGCCAGCAGTGTGGACAGGGGCGACGAGCAGTACTTC. V and J are TRBV6-1 and TRBJ2-7; 9 bases align to TRBD1. J was trimmed by 5 bases and V by 4 bases; bases with no gene match: 3. Germline V gene data show CDR1 as MNHNS and CDR2 as SASEGT. This CDR3 region has 13 residues.

The gene calls are TRBV19 and TRBJ1-1, with a tentative D call TRBD1 (6 bases). CDR3 length: 14 amino acids. CDR1 is LNHDA, CDR2 SQIVND, per germline (reference sequence). V lost 5 bases and J lost 3, with 13 bases in between. CDR3 sequence: CASSPRDIYTEAFF. The CDR3 DNA sequence: TGTGCCAGTAGTCCCCGGGACATCTACACTGAAGCTTTCTTT.

This clone was counted between two and nine times. V and J are TRBV28 and TRBJ2-7; D call uncertain. The germline CDR1 and CDR2 sequences are MDHEN and SYDVKM. The V end lost 6 bases, the J end lost 3 bases, and 12 bases lay between the germline ends. CDR3 length: 13 amino acids. The CDR3 spells CASSRGRDYEQYF. The CDR3 nucleotides read TGTGCCAGCAGCCGCGGCCGCGACTACGAGCAGTACTTC.

CDR3 DNA sequence: TGTGCCAGCAGCTCGGACGGCGGCACAGATACGCAGTATTTT. It translates to CASSSDGGTDTQYF. V gene TRBV7-2 combines with J gene TRBJ2-3; no clear D gene. Germline values: CDR1 SGHTA, CDR2 FQGNSA. The CDR3 covers 14 residues. Deletions cut 4 bases from V and 1 base from J, with 9 bases between.

The chain recombines TRBV19 with TRBJ2-3, with 10 bases identical to TRBD2. With V trimmed by 5 bases and J by 4 bases, 9 bases remained unmatched. CDR1 is LNHDA, CDR2 SQIVND, per germline (reference sequence). There are 16 residues in the CDR3. CDR3 DNA sequence: TGTGCCAGTAGTGGAGCGGGAGGGCCCTCCCCAGATACGCAGTATTTT. It yields the protein CASSGAGGPSPDTQYF.

The rearrangement joins TRBV19 to TRBJ2-1; TRBD2 aligns across 7 bases. V shed 7 bases and J 2 bases; nucleotides not matched to a gene: 5. Germline CDR1 LNHDA, CDR2 SQIVND (reference sequence). This CDR3 contains 14 residues. The CDR3 nucleotides are TGTGCCAGTAATGTGGGAGGGCCCTACAATGAGCAGTTCTTC. Amino acids: CASNVGGPYNEQFF. The full variable domain, its missing parts supplied by reference TRBV19 and TRBJ2-1, is DGGITQSPKYLFRKEGQNVTLSCEQNLNHDAMYWYRQDPGQGLRLIYYSQIVNDFQKGDIAEGYSVSREKKESFPLTVTSAQKNPTAFYLCASNVGGPYNEQFFGPGTRLTVL.

On this clone itself: This same CDR3 is encoded by further DNA sequences in the sample. CDR3 bases: TGCAGTGCTAGTACGAACACTGAAGCTTTCTTT. Protein: CSASTNTEAFF. The genes are TRBV20-1 and TRBJ1-1; no reliable D call. The CDR3 sequence is 11 residues long. The V gene lost 3 bases and the J gene lost 1 base, with 3 bases spanning the gap. The V gene's germline CDR1 is DFQATT and CDR2 SNEGSKA (reference sequence).

The J gene is TRBJ2-1, the V gene TRBV4-2; 7 nucleotides match TRBD1. Germline V lookup: CDR1 LGHNA, CDR2 YNFKEQ. The J segment lost 6 bases and the V segment lost 5 bases, leaving 13 bases of the junction unmatched. CDR3 length: 16 amino acids. The CDR3 bases are TGTGCCAGCAGCTTCAACACAGGGGCTACTGGCAATGAGCAGTTCTTC. Translated, it gives CASSFNTGATGNEQFF.

The chain carries TRBV5-1 and TRBJ1-2; 8 bases agree with TRBD1. The CDR3 covers 15 residues. V gave up 4 bases and J gave up 6 bases; unmatched junction bases: 11. The germline V gene encodes CDR1 SGHRS and CDR2 YFSETQ. This chain's CDR3 is CASSPVSGQENGYTF. DNA of the CDR3: TGCGCCAGCAGCCCGGTGTCGGGACAGGAAAATGGCTACACCTTC.

This chain's CDR3 is CASSPGGQDLSQAFF. The DNA for the CDR3 is TGTGCCAGCTCACCAGGAGGACAGGACCTTAGCCAAGCTTTCTTT. The V gene is TRBV18, the J gene TRBJ1-1; 7 bases line up with TRBD1. V lost 2 bases to trimming and J lost 9 bases; unmatched junction nucleotides: 12. The germline V gene encodes CDR1 KGHSH and CDR2 LQKENI. The CDR3 runs to 15 residues. Together with reference TRBV18 and TRBJ1-1, the CDR3 gives the full variable domain: NAGVMQNPRHLVRRRGQEARLRCSPMKGHSHVYWYRQLPEEGLKFMVYLQKENIIDESGMPKERFSAEFPKEGPSILRIQQVVRGDSAAYFCASSPGGQDLSQAFFGQGTRLTVV.

The rearrangement uses TRBV29-1 and TRBJ2-1; no definite D call. The CDR3 totals 14 residues. CDR1 SQVTM and CDR2 ANQGSEA come from the germline V gene. V was cut by 6 bases and J by 9 bases, with 21 bases left in between. CDR3 sequence: CSVHDSPTYGEQFF. In DNA form, the CDR3 reads TGCAGCGTCCATGACTCACCGACCTACGGTGAGCAGTTCTTC.

The chain carries TRBV28 and TRBJ1-2; TRBD1 aligns across 9 bases. The CDR3 has 15 amino acids. Per the germline V gene, CDR1 is MDHEN and CDR2 is SYDVKM. The trim removed 2 bases at V and 4 bases at J, leaving 5 bases unmatched. CDR3 protein: CASSLNTGGAYGYTF. The CDR3 nucleotides read TGTGCCAGCAGTTTAAATACAGGGGGCGCCTATGGCTACACCTTC.

The chain couples TRBV11-2 to TRBJ2-7; 12 nucleotides align to TRBD2. This CDR3 is 19 amino acids long. Losses at the gene ends were 4 bases for V and 2 bases for J; bases not matched to a gene: 15. The germline CDR1 and CDR2 sequences are SGHAT and FQNNGV. The CDR3 region has the DNA TGTGCCAGCAGCTCCCAAGGGCTAGCGGGAGGGTATGAGACCTACGAGCAGTACTTC. Amino acid sequence: CASSSQGLAGGYETYEQYF.

The rearrangement uses TRBV12-2 and TRBJ2-2; the table's D call TRBD1 went unverified against the DNA. TRBV12-2 represents a pseudogene. The CDR3 consists of 17 residues. The CDR3 DNA is TGTGCAAGTCGCCAGTGGGGCGCAAGGATCAGCACCGGGGAGCTGTTTTTT. Encoded protein: CASRQWGARISTGELFF.

The chain couples TRBV2 to TRBJ2-6, with TRBD1 identical over 7 bases. V gave up 6 bases and J gave up 4 bases; unmatched junction bases: 6. The germline V gene has CDR1 SNHLY and CDR2 FYNNEI. The CDR3 sequence is 15 residues long. This chain's CDR3 is CASSEQGLGANVLTF. CDR3 DNA: TGTGCCAGCAGCGAACAGGGGCTCGGGGCCAACGTCCTGACTTTC.

The chain combines TRBV7-9 with TRBJ2-7, with a weak D call TRBD2 (6 bases). Between the trimmed V and J ends, which lost 1 base and 1 base, there was a span of 11 bases. This CDR3 is 15 amino acids long. Germline V gene data show CDR1 as SEHNR and CDR2 as FQNEAQ (reference sequence). In DNA, the CDR3 is TGTGCCAGCAGCTTAGATCGGCGGGGTTCCTACGAGCAGTACTTC. It is translated as CASSLDRRGSYEQYF.

This chain uses TRBV6-1 with TRBJ2-1; TRBD1 matches at 7 bases. V gave up 3 bases and J gave up 5 bases; unmatched junction bases: 7. The CDR3 has 15 residues. Germline CDR1 is MNHNS and CDR2 is SASEGT. CDR3 protein: CASSDGQGVNNEQFF. The DNA for the CDR3 is TGTGCCAGCAGTGATGGGCAGGGGGTAAACAATGAGCAGTTCTTC.